This paragraph reports one T cell receptor (beta chain). The junction departs from the called germline gene at one end, perhaps through a read error. Additional DNA sequences in this sample encode the identical CDR3. The data stem from a study of cytomegalovirus exposure and HLA in healthy donors. Amplification used 60 Vbeta primers and 13 Jbeta primers. Clones were sequenced by immunoSEQ multiplex PCR, and TCRdb holds only the in-frame ones, with some missing. The sample has some 150,000 clones; over 65% are singletons. The sequencing sample was made of PBMCs. The TCR originated in a man aged 25-45 years in good health and CMV-seronegative.

The DNA for the CDR3 is TGCGCCAGCAGCTTGGTTGGAGATACTGAAGCTTTCTTC. Amino acid sequence: CASSLVGDTEAFF. The chain is built from TRBV5-1 and TRBJ1-1; D gene ambiguous. CDR3 size: 13 residues. Germline V lookup: CDR1 SGHRS, CDR2 YFSETQ.